The present entry profiles one TCR beta chain with its context. Its antigen is currently unknown. Germline-derived CDR1 and CDR2 are SGHAT and FQDESV (reference sequence). Deletions cut 4 bases from V and 0 bases from J, with 6 bases between. This CDR3 region has 13 residues. This sample is drawn from a study of PD-1 blockade in mismatch repair-deficient tumors. Study-level background: Patients had 12 mismatch repair-deficient cancer types, all previously treated and progressing. Findings and limits, study-wide: Tumor-resident clones, often undetectable pretreatment in blood, expanded then contracted after pembrolizumab.

Mismatch repair deficiency was confirmed in all patients, by PCR or immunohistochemistry. The TCR-sequenced patients were a few responders to pembrolizumab. Produced via immunoSEQ multiplex PCR; TCRdb's table is partial and in-frame only. This sample has just over 25,000 clones; approximately 88% occur once, and the top ten carry 2.9%. The specimen comprised PBMCs, sampled before pembrolizumab treatment. The rearrangement joins TRBV11-1 to TRBJ1-1; D gene uncertain. The TCR originated in an adult with mismatch repair-deficient cancer. CDR3 residues: CASSSQLNTEAFF. The CDR3 DNA follows: TGTGCCAGCAGCTCCCAATTGAACACTGAAGCTTTCTTT.